This T cell receptor beta chain appears in the sequencing data of a study of breast tumors, draining lymph nodes, adjacent tissues. Study-wide findings and caveats: Data fit most tumor T cells coming from lymph node, expanding in tumor. Tumors had less TCR diversity than lymph nodes, more than nontumor tissue. The lymph node origin of tumor T cells was framed as consistent with a hypothesis, not demonstrated. Compared with basal-like, luminal-like tumors shared significantly more repertoire with nontumor tissue.

This clonotype came up many times. The antigen is undetermined. Samples came from axillary lymph nodes draining the breast cancer. MiXCR was run by TCRdb on the multiplex PCR reads, yielding one entry per CDR3 protein. The table has around 140,000 distinct CDR3 sequences, around 20% seen once. Trimming stripped 3 bases from V and 4 bases from J, with 12 bases between. Germline V gene sequence: CDR1 SQVTM, CDR2 ANQGSEA. This CDR3 has 14 amino acids. This clonotype was sampled from a female donor with breast cancer. Some clones in this sample may be carry-over from other donors' samples. The sequenced sample consisted of axillary lymph node tissue. The chain carries TRBV29-1 and TRBJ2-2; weak D call: TRBD2 (6 bases). The CDR3 DNA is TGCAGCGTTGACCGGGGGACGGGCACCGGGGAGCTGTTTTTT. Translated: CSVDRGTGTGELFF.